This T cell receptor beta chain came from a study of cytomegalovirus exposure and HLA in healthy donors. Findings and caveats of the study: No immune exposure information besides CMV serostatus was available.

Notes on this clone: Antigen specificity is unknown.

Both 60 Vbeta primers and 13 Jbeta primers went into the PCR. The protocol was immunoSEQ multiplex PCR, while the TCRdb copy is restricted to in-frame clones and leaves out a portion. The sample includes roughly 150,000 clones, 68% of them seen just once. V was shortened by 9 bases and J by 0 bases, with 16 bases between the two germline ends. Germline V gene data show CDR1 as SEHNR and CDR2 as FQNEAQ (reference sequence). This CDR3 is 15 amino acids long. V usage is TRBV7-9 and J usage is TRBJ2-3, with D perhaps TRBD2 (6 bases). The TCR originated in a man aged 60 to 69 in good health and CMV-seronegative. Sequencing input: PBMCs. Here the CDR3 reads CASFETSRSTDTQYF. CDR3 sequence (DNA): TGTGCCAGTTTCGAAACTAGCAGAAGCACAGATACGCAGTATTTT.